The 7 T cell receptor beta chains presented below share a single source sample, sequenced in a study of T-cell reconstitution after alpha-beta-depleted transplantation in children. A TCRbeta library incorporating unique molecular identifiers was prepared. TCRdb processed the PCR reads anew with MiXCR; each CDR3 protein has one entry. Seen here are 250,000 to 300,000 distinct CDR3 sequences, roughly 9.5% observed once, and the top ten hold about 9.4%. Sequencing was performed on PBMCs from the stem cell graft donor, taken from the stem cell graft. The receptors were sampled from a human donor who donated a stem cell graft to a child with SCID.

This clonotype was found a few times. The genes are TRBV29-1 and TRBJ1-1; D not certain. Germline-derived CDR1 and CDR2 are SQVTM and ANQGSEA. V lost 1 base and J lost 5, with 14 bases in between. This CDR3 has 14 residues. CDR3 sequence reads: CSVEVGPLGTEAFF. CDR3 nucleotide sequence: TGCAGCGTTGAAGTCGGCCCGCTCGGGACTGAAGCTTTCTTT.

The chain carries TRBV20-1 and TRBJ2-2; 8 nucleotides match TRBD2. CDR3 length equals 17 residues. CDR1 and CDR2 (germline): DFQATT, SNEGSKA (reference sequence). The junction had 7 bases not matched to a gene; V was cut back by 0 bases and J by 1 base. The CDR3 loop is CSARDLGRGGNTGELFF. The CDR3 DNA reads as TGCAGTGCTAGAGATCTAGGTCGGGGGGGGAACACCGGGGAGCTGTTTTTT.

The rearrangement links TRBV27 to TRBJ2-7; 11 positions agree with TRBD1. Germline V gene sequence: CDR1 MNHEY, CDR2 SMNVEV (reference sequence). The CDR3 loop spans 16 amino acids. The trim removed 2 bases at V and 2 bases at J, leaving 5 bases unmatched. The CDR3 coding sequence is TGTGCCAGCAGTTTACTACCGGGACAGGGGGCCTACGAGCAGTACTTC. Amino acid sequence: CASSLLPGQGAYEQYF.

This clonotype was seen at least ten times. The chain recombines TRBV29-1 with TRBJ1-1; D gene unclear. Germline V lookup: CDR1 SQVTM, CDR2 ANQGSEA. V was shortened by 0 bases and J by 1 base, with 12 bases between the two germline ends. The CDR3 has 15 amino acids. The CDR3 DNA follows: TGCAGCGTTGAAGATGAGGGCAGAGAGAACACTGAAGCTTTCTTT. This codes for CSVEDEGRENTEAFF.

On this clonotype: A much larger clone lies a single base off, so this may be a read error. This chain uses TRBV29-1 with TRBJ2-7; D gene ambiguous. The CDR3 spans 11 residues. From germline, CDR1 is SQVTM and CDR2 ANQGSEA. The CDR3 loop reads CSVEGPYVQYF. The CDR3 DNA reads TGCAGCGTTGAGGGTCCCTACGTGCAGTACTTC.

The CDR3 nucleotides read TGCGCCAGCAGTGCAGCGGGCACCGGGGAGCTGTTTTTT. Amino acids: CASSAAGTGELFF. The chain is built from TRBV10-1 and TRBJ2-2, with D perhaps TRBD2 (6 bases). Germline V gives CDR1 WNHNN, CDR2 SYGVQD (reference sequence). V gave up 4 bases and J gave up 4 bases, with 7 bases separating them. This CDR3 contains 13 residues.

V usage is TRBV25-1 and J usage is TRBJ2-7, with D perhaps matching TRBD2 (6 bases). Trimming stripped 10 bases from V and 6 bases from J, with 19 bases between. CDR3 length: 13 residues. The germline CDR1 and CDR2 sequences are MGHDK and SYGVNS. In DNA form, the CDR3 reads TGTGCCACTGGGAGGACCGGGACCACCGAGCAGTACTTC. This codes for CATGRTGTTEQYF.